Included here is one TCR beta chain sequence, with context. There is no known antigen for this receptor. There are no base qualities to consult, and no much larger clone falls within one base. These data originate in a study of shared T cell receptors in the human thymus listed by TCRdb under 2021. Regarding the complete study: The study examined how self-reactive, shared T-cell receptor alpha chains are generated in the human thymus.

The germline V gene provides CDR1 MDHEN and CDR2 SYDVKM. V is shortened by 4 bases, J by 5 bases, and the region joining them spans 2 bases. The CDR3 runs 11 residues from the cysteine to the phenylalanine. Only the CDR3 DNA is retained, 33 bases long and in frame from the first base. The method was the immunoSEQ multiplex PCR assay. TCRdb stores this immuneACCESS table with in-frame sequences only. Part of the clones is absent; in the studies checked, under half of the shortfall reflects unresolved V genes, and no reason is known for the rest. This sample lists roughly 410,000 clones; approximately 95% were detected once. In total, the top ten clones hold roughly 0.02% of the sample.

The source material was thymocytes. The chain links TRBV28 with TRBJ1-4; confidence is insufficient to name the D gene. The TCR originated in a human donor. The CDR3 protein is CASSSNEKLFF. The DNA is TGTGCCAGCAGTTCCAATGAAAAACTGTTTTTT.